The rows below give T cell receptor beta chains drawn from one sample of a study of cytomegalovirus exposure and HLA in healthy donors. Produced via immunoSEQ multiplex PCR; TCRdb's table is partial and in-frame only. Altogether 60,000 to 70,000 clones are present, about 61% being singletons, with the ten largest covering approximately 3%. The sequencing sample was made of PBMCs. The receptors originated from a woman aged 50 to 60 in good health and CMV-seronegative. CDR3s include the opening cysteine and the closing phenylalanine or tryptophan. The D gene is left open where the match is weak. Not all rows give a size; the values are once, few, many and, for expanded clones, a class.

D gene	J gene	clone size	V gene	CDR3 DNA	CDR3 protein
-	TRBJ2-5	once	TRBV19	TGTGCCAGTAGTATCTTGGCGGTGGAAGGAGAGACCCAGTACTTC	CASSILAVEGETQYF
-	TRBJ2-7	-	TRBV6-5	TGTGCCAGCAGTAAAGGGGCCTACTCCTACGAGCAGTACTTC	CASSKGAYSYEQYF
-	TRBJ1-1	-	TRBV27	TGTGCCACCAGGAGGTTGGGCACTGAAGCTTTCTTT	CATRRLGTEAFF
-	TRBJ1-3	-	TRBV9	TGTGCCAGCAGCGCCGGGGGGGGGTCTGGAAACACCATATATTTT	CASSAGGGSGNTIYF
TRBD1	TRBJ1-4	few	TRBV2	TGTGCCAGCAGTTTCCTTCAGGGGGCAACTAATGAAAAACTGTTTTTT	CASSFLQGATNEKLFF
-	TRBJ2-1	-	TRBV7-2	TGTGCCAGCAGCTTAGTGGTTACAGGGAAGTATGAGCAGTTCTTC	CASSLVVTGKYEQFF
-	TRBJ2-1	-	TRBV6-5	TGTGCCAGCAGTTACTCGCGGTTTTATGAGCAGTTCTTC	CASSYSRFYEQFF
-	TRBJ1-2	-	TRBV5-4	TGTGCCAGCAGCAAGCCAGCAGACAGCGCTCACTACACCTTC	CASSKPADSAHYTF
TRBD1	TRBJ1-2	-	TRBV5-1	TGCGCCAGCAGCGTCGGGACAGGCTACTATGGCTACACCTTC	CASSVGTGYYGYTF
-	TRBJ2-5	-	TRBV5-1	TGCGCCAGCAGATTCGACGCAGGGCAAGAGACCCAGTACTTC	CASRFDAGQETQYF
-	TRBJ2-5	-	TRBV5-1	TGCGCCAGCGTCTATGACGGGCGGAGGATAGAGACCCAGTACTTC	CASVYDGRRIETQYF
TRBD2	TRBJ2-3	-	TRBV7-9	TGTGCCAGCAGCCTTGGGACTAGCGGGACCCTCACAGATACGCAGTATTTT	CASSLGTSGTLTDTQYF
TRBD1	TRBJ1-2	-	TRBV28	TGTGCCAGCAGCTTACAGGGGTATGGCTACACCTTC	CASSLQGYGYTF
-	TRBJ2-7	-	TRBV9	TGTGCCAGCAGCGTAGGAGGGAGCTACGAGCAGTACTTC	CASSVGGSYEQYF
TRBD1	TRBJ1-4	-	TRBV7-9	TGTGCCAGCAGCTTCAACCAGGGGGCTGCTAATGAAAAACTGTTTTTT	CASSFNQGAANEKLFF
TRBD2	TRBJ2-4	-	TRBV5-1	TGCGCCAGCAGCCCGGGGGGGGTAGCCAAAAACATTCAGTACTTC	CASSPGGVAKNIQYF
TRBD2	TRBJ2-1	-	TRBV29-1	TGCAGCGGCAGGACTAGCGGGAGGGCAGGTGAGCAGTTCTTC	CSGRTSGRAGEQFF
-	TRBJ2-5	few	TRBV9	TGTGCCAGCAGCGATTCAATAGAGACCCAGTACTTC	CASSDSIETQYF
TRBD2	TRBJ2-2	few	TRBV19	TGTGCCAGTAGTACCTACCCGGGACTAGCGGCCTTAACCGGGGAGCTGTTTTTT	CASSTYPGLAALTGELFF
TRBD2	TRBJ2-7	-	TRBV27	TGTGCCAGCAGAGTAGCGGGAGGTAGCTCCTACGAGCAGTACTTC	CASRVAGGSSYEQYF
TRBD1	TRBJ1-2	-	TRBV2	TGTGCCAGCAAAGGACAGGTCGCTAACTATGGCTACACCTTC	CASKGQVANYGYTF
TRBD1	TRBJ1-2	-	TRBV11-2	TGTGCCAGCAGCTTAGACCCCACAGGGGAGAATGGCTACACCTTC	CASSLDPTGENGYTF
TRBD2	TRBJ2-3	once	TRBV7-6	TGTGCCAGCAGCCCCCGTACTAGCGGGTCCTACCCATACACAGATACGCAGTATTTT	CASSPRTSGSYPYTDTQYF
-	TRBJ1-3	-	TRBV28	TGTGCCAGCAGACCGGGACACGCGGGAAACACCATATATTTT	CASRPGHAGNTIYF
TRBD2	TRBJ2-1	-	TRBV6-5	TGTGCCAGCAGATTAAGCGGGAGTATTGGAAATGAGCAGTTCTTC	CASRLSGSIGNEQFF
-	TRBJ1-1	-	TRBV19	TGTGCCAGTAGTTTCACACCGAACACTGAAGCTTTCTTT	CASSFTPNTEAFF
-	TRBJ1-5	few	TRBV10-3	TGTGCCATCAGTGAGTCGATGGGGCAACTGCATTTT	CAISESMGQLHF
TRBD1	TRBJ1-1	-	TRBV7-9	TGTGCCAGCAGCTTTCCCCAGGGGGTGAACACTGAAGCTTTCTTT	CASSFPQGVNTEAFF
TRBD1	TRBJ1-4	-	TRBV6-5	TGTGCCAGCAGTTCTACGGACAGGGGGTGGCTGTTTTTT	CASSSTDRGWLFF
TRBD1	TRBJ1-5	-	TRBV5-6	TGTGCCAGCAGCCCCTCCCGACAGGGGAGGAATCAGCCCCAGCATTTT	CASSPSRQGRNQPQHF
TRBD1	TRBJ2-7	-	TRBV7-8	TGTGCCAGCAGCTTTCTCCGACAGGGCTCCTACGAGCAGTACTTC	CASSFLRQGSYEQYF
-	TRBJ1-1	-	TRBV9	TGTGCCAGCAGCGTTTCCCCAGGCACTGAAGCTTTCTTT	CASSVSPGTEAFF
-	TRBJ2-7	-	TRBV19	TGTGCCAGTAGTTCCGAGACAGGCCACGGCAGATCCTACGAGCAGTACTTC	CASSSETGHGRSYEQYF
-	TRBJ1-2	-	TRBV6-1	TGTGCCAGCAGTGAAAGAGCGGGAGTTGACTATGGCTACACCTTC	CASSERAGVDYGYTF